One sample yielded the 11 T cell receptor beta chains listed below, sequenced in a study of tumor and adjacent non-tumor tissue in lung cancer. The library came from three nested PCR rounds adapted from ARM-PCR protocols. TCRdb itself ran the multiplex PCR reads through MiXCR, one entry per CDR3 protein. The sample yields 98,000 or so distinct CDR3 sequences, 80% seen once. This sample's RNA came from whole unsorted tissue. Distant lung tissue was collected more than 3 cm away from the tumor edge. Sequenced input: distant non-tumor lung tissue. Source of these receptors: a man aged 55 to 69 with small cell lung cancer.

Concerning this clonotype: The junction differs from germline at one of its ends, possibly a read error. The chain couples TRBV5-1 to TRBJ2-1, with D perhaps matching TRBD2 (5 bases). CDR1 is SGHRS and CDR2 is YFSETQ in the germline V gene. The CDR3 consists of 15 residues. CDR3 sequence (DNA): TGCGTCAGCAGCTTGGGTCGGGCGGGCCTCAATGAGCAGTTCTTC. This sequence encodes CVSSLGRAGLNEQFF.

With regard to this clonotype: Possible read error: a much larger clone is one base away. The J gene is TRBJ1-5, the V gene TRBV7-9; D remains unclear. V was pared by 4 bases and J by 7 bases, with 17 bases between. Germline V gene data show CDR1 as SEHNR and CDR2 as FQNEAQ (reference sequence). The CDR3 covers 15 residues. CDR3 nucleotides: TGTGCCAGCAGCTCCTGGACGGAACTCGCGCAGCCCCAGCATTTT. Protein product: CASSSWTELAQPQHF.

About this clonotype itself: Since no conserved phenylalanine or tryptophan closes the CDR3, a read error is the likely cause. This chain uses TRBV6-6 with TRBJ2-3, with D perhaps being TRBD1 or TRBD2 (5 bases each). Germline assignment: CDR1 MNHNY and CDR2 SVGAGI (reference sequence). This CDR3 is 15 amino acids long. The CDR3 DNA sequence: TGTACCAGCAGTCGGGGCCGGCCCTTCACAGATACGCAGTATCTT. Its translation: CTSSRGRPFTDTQYL.

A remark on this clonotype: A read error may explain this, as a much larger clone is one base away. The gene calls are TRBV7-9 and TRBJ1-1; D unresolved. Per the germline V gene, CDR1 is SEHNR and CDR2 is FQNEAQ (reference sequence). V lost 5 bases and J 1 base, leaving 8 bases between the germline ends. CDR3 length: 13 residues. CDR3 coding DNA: TGTGCCAGCAGCATCAACGGGAACACTGAAGCTTTCTTT. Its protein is CASSINGNTEAFF.

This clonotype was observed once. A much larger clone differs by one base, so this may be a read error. The CDR3 coding sequence is TGTGCCAGCAGCCGATCAGGAGATAGCGATGAAAAACTGTTTTTT. This gives the protein CASSRSGDSDEKLFF. The rearrangement links TRBV28 to TRBJ1-4; D not resolved. Germline V CDR1 and CDR2: MDHEN, SYDVKM. V lost 6 bases to trimming and J lost 6 bases, with 17 bases between them. The CDR3 is 15 amino acids.

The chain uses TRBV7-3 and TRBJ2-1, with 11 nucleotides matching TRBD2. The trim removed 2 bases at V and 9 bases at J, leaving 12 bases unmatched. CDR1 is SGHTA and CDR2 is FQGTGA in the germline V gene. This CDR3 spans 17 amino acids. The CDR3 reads CASSLEALASGRSEQFF. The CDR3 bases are TGTGCCAGCAGCTTAGAAGCATTGGCTAGCGGGAGGAGTGAGCAGTTCTTC.

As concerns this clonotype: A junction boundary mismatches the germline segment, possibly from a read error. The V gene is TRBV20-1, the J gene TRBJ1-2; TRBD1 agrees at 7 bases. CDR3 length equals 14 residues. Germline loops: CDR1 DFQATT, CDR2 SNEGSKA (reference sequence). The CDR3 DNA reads TGCCGTGCACGTAGGAGGGACAGAGAGTATGGCTACACCTTC. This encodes CRARRRDREYGYTF.

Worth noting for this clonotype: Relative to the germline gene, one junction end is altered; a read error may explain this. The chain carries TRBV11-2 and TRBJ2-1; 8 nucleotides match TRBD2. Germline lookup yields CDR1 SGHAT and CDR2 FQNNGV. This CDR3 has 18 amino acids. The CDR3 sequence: CTSSLGVAGGYYYSEQFF. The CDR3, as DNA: TGTACCAGCAGCTTAGGAGTGGCGGGAGGCTACTACTACAGTGAGCAGTTCTTC.

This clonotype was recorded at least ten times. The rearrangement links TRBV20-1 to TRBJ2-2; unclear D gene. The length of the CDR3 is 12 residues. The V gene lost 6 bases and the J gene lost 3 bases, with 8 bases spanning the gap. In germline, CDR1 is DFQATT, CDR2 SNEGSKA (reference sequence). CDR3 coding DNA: TGCAGTGCCGCGGCCCACACCGGGGAGCTGTTTTTT. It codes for CSAAAHTGELFF.

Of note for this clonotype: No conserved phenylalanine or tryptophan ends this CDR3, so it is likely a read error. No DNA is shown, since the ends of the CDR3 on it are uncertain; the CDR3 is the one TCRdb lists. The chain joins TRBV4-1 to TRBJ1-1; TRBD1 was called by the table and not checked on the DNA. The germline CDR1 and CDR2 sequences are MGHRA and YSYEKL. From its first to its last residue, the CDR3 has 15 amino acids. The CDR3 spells CASSPQLGANTEALY.

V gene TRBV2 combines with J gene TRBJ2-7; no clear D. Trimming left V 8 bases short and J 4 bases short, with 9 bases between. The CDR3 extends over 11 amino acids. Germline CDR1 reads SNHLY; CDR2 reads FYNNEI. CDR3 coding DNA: TGTGCCAGCGGGTACCAGTACGAGCAGTACTTC. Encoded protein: CASGYQYEQYF.